Listed below are T cell receptor beta chains from one sample, sequenced in a study of blood T cell repertoires in COVID-19. Profiling relied on immunoSEQ multiplex PCR, and the TCRdb table lists in-frame clones only, not all of them. The table lists roughly 80,000 clones, about nine tenths of them singletons. Sequencing was carried out using peripheral blood. Receptors originate from a woman of 80 years or more with acute or convalescent COVID-19. Each CDR3 is given with its conserved first and last residue. D genes are given only for firm matches. The size field is filled for only some rows; it gives once, few, many or a size class.

clone_size d_call j_call v_call cdr3_nt cdr3_aa
- - TRBJ1-3 TRBV5-1 TGCGCCAGCAGCTTGCCAGCTCAAGGCGGCACCATATATTTT CASSLPAQGGTIYF
- - TRBJ2-5 TRBV19 TGTGCCGGGCCACAAGAGACCCAGTACTTC CAGPQETQYF
once - TRBJ1-5 TRBV11-2 TGTGCCAGCAGCTCTAGGGACACAGATCAGCCCCAGCATTTT CASSSRDTDQPQHF
- TRBD1 TRBJ1-1 TRBV5-1 TGCGCCAGCAGCTTGTTACAGGGGGTATCTGAAGCTTTCTTT CASSLLQGVSEAFF
- - TRBJ2-7 TRBV19 TGTGCCAGTAGTATCCAGACAGGCTCCTACGAGCAGTACTTC CASSIQTGSYEQYF
- TRBD1 TRBJ1-1 TRBV14 TGTGCCAGCAGCCAAGGGGGGACAGGACGCACTGAAGCTTTCTTT CASSQGGTGRTEAFF
- - TRBJ2-2 TRBV5-1 TGCGCCAGCAGCCCGGACCTTCGGGGAGTGAGCGGGGAGCTGTTTTTT CASSPDLRGVSGELFF
once - TRBJ2-7 TRBV4-3 TGCGCCAGCAGCCAAGGGGCAGGGTTTTCCTACGAGCAGTACTTC CASSQGAGFSYEQYF
- TRBD2 TRBJ2-1 TRBV3-1/TRBV3-2 TGTGCCAGCAGCCAACCATTGGTGGGAGGGATAGCCAATGAGCAGTTCTTC CASSQPLVGGIANEQFF
few - TRBJ2-3 TRBV5-6 TGTGCCAGCACCTCTGCTCTAACGAGACAGTATTTT CASTSALTRQYF
- TRBD2 TRBJ2-2 TRBV2 TGTGCCAGCAGTGACTCTAGCGGGGGGGGCGGCGGGGAGCTGTTTTTT CASSDSSGGGGGELFF
- - TRBJ2-1 TRBV19 TGTGCCAGTAGTCCCGGGAGGGGGCGAACCTACAATGAGCAGTTCTTC CASSPGRGRTYNEQFF
- TRBD1 TRBJ1-1 TRBV7-2 TGTGCCAGCAGCTCGGACAGGGCTACGGTTGAAGCTTTCTTT CASSSDRATVEAFF
- - TRBJ2-4 TRBV2 TGTGCCAGCAGTACAAGAGCGGTGAACATTCAGTACTTC CASSTRAVNIQYF
- TRBD2 TRBJ2-7 TRBV27 TGTGCCAGCAGTTTCTGGCGGGAGTCGGGGGAGCAGTACTTC CASSFWRESGEQYF
- - TRBJ2-3 TRBV4-2 TGTGCCAGCAGCCCAGACGGTCGGGGGTCCCAAGGAGATACGCAGTATTTT CASSPDGRGSQGDTQYF
- - TRBJ1-5 TRBV2 TGTGCCAGCAGGGCAGGGAGCAATCAGCCCCAGCATTTT CASRAGSNQPQHF
once TRBD1 TRBJ1-2 TRBV7-3 TGTGCCAGCAGCCAAGGACAGGGGAACTATGGCTACACCTTC CASSQGQGNYGYTF
- TRBD1 TRBJ2-7 TRBV5-6 TGTGCCAGCAGCTTGAAGACAGGGGGGTGGGAGCTGAACGAGCAGTACTTC CASSLKTGGWELNEQYF
- TRBD1 TRBJ1-1 TRBV19 TGTGCCAGTAGTTACACGGGGCCAGGGGGCGTTTTTGACACTGAAGCTTTCTTT CASSYTGPGGVFDTEAFF
- - TRBJ2-6 TRBV9 TGTGCCAGCAGCGTAGGGAGTTCCGGGGCCAACGTCCTGACTTTC CASSVGSSGANVLTF
- - TRBJ2-5 TRBV10-3 TGTGCCATCAGTAACAGGGGGGGAGTTGGGGTACAAGAGACCCAGTACTTC CAISNRGGVGVQETQYF
- - TRBJ1-3 TRBV11-2 TGTGCCAGCAGCGCAGGGACTGCTGGAAACACCATATATTTT CASSAGTAGNTIYF
- TRBD1 TRBJ1-4 TRBV6-5 TGTGCCAGCAGTTACTCTGGGACAGGGTATGAAAAACTGTTTTTT CASSYSGTGYEKLFF
- TRBD1 TRBJ1-5 TRBV2 TGTGCCAGCAGCAGACAGGGTACTAATCAGCCCCAGCATTTT CASSRQGTNQPQHF
- - TRBJ2-3 TRBV3-1/TRBV3-2 TGTGCCAGCAGCCCTAGGCGGACAGGCACAGATACGCAGTATTTT CASSPRRTGTDTQYF
- TRBD1 TRBJ2-2 TRBV5-5 TGTGCCAGCAGCTTGCAGGGGGCGAACACCGGGGAGCTGTTTTTT CASSLQGANTGELFF
- TRBD2 TRBJ2-2 TRBV2 TGTGCCAGCAAAATTCAGCGGGAGAAGGCCGGGGAGCTGTTTTTT CASKIQREKAGELFF
- TRBD1 TRBJ1-2 TRBV3-1/TRBV3-2 TGTGCCAGCAGCCAAGCTCAGGGACAGCCCTATGGCTACACCTTC CASSQAQGQPYGYTF
- TRBD2 TRBJ2-1 TRBV7-3 TGTGCCAGCAGCTCGACTAGCGGGAGTTCGAATGAGCAGTTCTTC CASSSTSGSSNEQFF
once TRBD1 TRBJ1-2 TRBV27 TGTGCCAGCGCGACAGGGGTAAGCGGCTACACCTTC CASATGVSGYTF
- - TRBJ2-7 TRBV2 TGTGCCAGCAGGGCGGGGTGGCCGAGGGACGAGCAGTACTTC CASRAGWPRDEQYF
- - TRBJ1-1 TRBV6-5 TGTGCCAGCCAAGACAGGAAAGCTTTCTTT CASQDRKAFF
few - TRBJ1-5 TRBV4-2 TGTGCCAGCAGCCAAGATATCGCGGGGGGCAATCAGCCCCAGCATTTT CASSQDIAGGNQPQHF
- TRBD1 TRBJ1-2 TRBV7-8 TGTGCCAGCAGCTTAGATCAGGGGGGTTATGGCTACACCTTC CASSLDQGGYGYTF
- TRBD1 TRBJ2-1 TRBV2 TGTGCCAGCAGTGGACCCTGGACAGGTAATGAGCAGTTCTTC CASSGPWTGNEQFF
- TRBD2 TRBJ2-1 TRBV27 TGTGCCAGCAGGGTACTAGCGGGGGGAATAGGGAGTGAGCAGTTCTTC CASRVLAGGIGSEQFF
- - TRBJ2-7 TRBV12-2 TGTGCAAGTCGCTTAGGGCGGTTAGACAGCTCCTACGAGCAGTACTTC CASRLGRLDSSYEQYF
- - TRBJ2-2 TRBV5-1 TGCGCCAGCAGCTCGGGGTCGACCACGAACACCGGGGAGCTGTTTTTT CASSSGSTTNTGELFF
- TRBD2 TRBJ2-1 TRBV7-8 TGTGCCAGCAGCCGTGGGTGGGGCAGGGGTGCGGGAGGGGACCTTAATGAGCAGTTCTTC CASSRGWGRGAGGDLNEQFF
- - TRBJ2-2 TRBV4-1 TGCGCCAGCAGCCTTCCAGGGGCCGGGGAGCTGTTTTTT CASSLPGAGELFF
- TRBD1 TRBJ2-2 TRBV18 TGTGCCAGCTCACCACCGGCTGGACAGGGGTACACCGGGGAGCTGTTTTTT CASSPPAGQGYTGELFF
- TRBD1 TRBJ1-2 TRBV18 TGTGCCAGCTCCCTCGGAACAGGGGACGGCTACACCTTC CASSLGTGDGYTF
- TRBD1 TRBJ1-4 TRBV19 TGTGCCAGTACCCGTTGGAATACGGGACAGGGTAATGAAAAACTGTTTTTT CASTRWNTGQGNEKLFF
- - TRBJ1-2 TRBV4-1 TGCGCCAGCAGCCAAGGGGACCGACCCAGGGGTGGCTACACCTTC CASSQGDRPRGGYTF